A selection of T cell receptor beta chains follows, all from one sample in a study of T cells in Graves' hyperthyroidism and ophthalmopathy. TCRdb ran MiXCR on the multiplex PCR reads and lists one entry per CDR3 protein. The sample holds 650,000 to 750,000 distinct CDR3 sequences, 11% to 15% seen once. Sequenced: blood. These receptors originate from a woman aged 18-35 years with Graves' hyperthyroidism. Each CDR3 is given with its conserved first and last residue. Each record gives: clone size, CDR3 length, V gene, D gene, J gene, CDR3 DNA, CDR3 protein. D genes are given only for firm matches. Where a row states a size, it is once, few, many or the class of an expanded clone; other rows omit it.

few	14	TRBV7-9	.	TRBJ2-4	TGTGCCAGCAGCACCTCCGGGGCCAAAAACATTCAGTACTTC	CASSTSGAKNIQYF
.	15	TRBV28	TRBD1	TRBJ2-1	TGTGCCAGCAGGACACCGGGACAGGCTTCGGATGAGCAGTTCTTC	CASRTPGQASDEQFF
many	13	TRBV4-3	.	TRBJ2-3	TGCGCCAGCAGCCAAGTTTTTGGAGATACGCAGTATTTT	CASSQVFGDTQYF
many	15	TRBV9	.	TRBJ2-1	TGTGCCAGCAGCGAATCATCTTACCTCTACAATGAGCAGTTCTTC	CASSESSYLYNEQFF
few	13	TRBV7-2	TRBD1	TRBJ1-2	TGTGCCAGCAGCCTCCGGACAGGAAGGGGCTACACCTTC	CASSLRTGRGYTF
few	13	TRBV20-1	TRBD1	TRBJ1-1	TGCAGTGCTAGCCCGCGGGAGGGGGCCGAAGCTTTCTTT	CSASPREGAEAFF
.	16	TRBV28	TRBD1	TRBJ1-6	TGTGCCAGCAGATCTACAGGGGAAGGATATAATTCACCCCTCCACTTT	CASRSTGEGYNSPLHF
many	13	TRBV12-3/TRBV12-4	.	TRBJ1-4	TGTGCCAGCAAAGGACGTACGAATGAAAAACTGTTTTTT	CASKGRTNEKLFF
many	15	TRBV7-8	TRBD1	TRBJ2-5	TGTGCCAGCAGCTCGGGACAGGGGATAGTGGAGACCCAGTACTTC	CASSSGQGIVETQYF
many	15	TRBV2	.	TRBJ2-4	TGTGCCAGCAGTGCAAAGGGCCTAGCCAAAAACATTCAGTACTTC	CASSAKGLAKNIQYF
.	15	TRBV4-1	.	TRBJ2-7	TGCGCCAGCAGCCAAGGGCCTAACTCCCCCTACGAGCAGTACTTC	CASSQGPNSPYEQYF
many	15	TRBV6-2/TRBV6-3	TRBD2	TRBJ2-1	TGTGCCAGCAGTTATCCTAGCGGAAAAAACAATGAGCAGTTCTTC	CASSYPSGKNNEQFF
many	14	TRBV5-1	.	TRBJ2-7	TGCGCCAGCAGCCTGAGTGTTAATAAAGTCGAGCAGTACTTC	CASSLSVNKVEQYF
many	15	TRBV2	.	TRBJ1-4	TGTGCCAGCAGTGACAGGGGCCAACGGAATGAAAAACTGTTTTTT	CASSDRGQRNEKLFF
many	15	TRBV13	TRBD2	TRBJ2-7	TGTGCCAGCAGCTCCCTCAGCGGGAGGGCCTACGAGCAGTACTTC	CASSSLSGRAYEQYF
.	17	TRBV3-1	.	TRBJ2-5	TGTGCCAGCAGCCAAGAAAGGTCCGGACTCCAAAGGGGGACCCAGTACTTC	CASSQERSGLQRGTQYF
.	17	TRBV6-6	TRBD1	TRBJ1-4	TGTGCCAGCAGTTACTCGCGACAGGGGGCAACTAATGAAAAACTGTTTTTT	CASSYSRQGATNEKLFF
few	18	TRBV6-5	.	TRBJ2-3	TGTGCCAGCAGTTACGCCCCTTGGGGAGCGGAAAGAGGAAATACGCAGTATTTT	CASSYAPWGAERGNTQYF
few	12	TRBV2	.	TRBJ2-2	TGTGCCAGCAGTGCCGGTGGCGGGGAGCTGTTATTT	CASSAGGGELLF
many	16	TRBV7-9	TRBD1	TRBJ1-5	TGTGCCAGCAGCTCACGGGACAGGGCGACCAATCAGCCCCAGCATTTT	CASSSRDRATNQPQHF
many	14	TRBV5-1	.	TRBJ2-1	TGCGCCAGCAGCGTAGGGGACTCCTACAATGAGCAGTTCTTC	CASSVGDSYNEQFF
.	12	TRBV13	.	TRBJ2-3	TGTGCCAGCAGCACGCGCACAGATACGCAGTATTTT	CASSTRTDTQYF
.	14	TRBV29-1	TRBD2	TRBJ2-5	TGCAGCGTTACCAGCGGGAGGGCCGGGGAGACCCAGTACTTC	CSVTSGRAGETQYF